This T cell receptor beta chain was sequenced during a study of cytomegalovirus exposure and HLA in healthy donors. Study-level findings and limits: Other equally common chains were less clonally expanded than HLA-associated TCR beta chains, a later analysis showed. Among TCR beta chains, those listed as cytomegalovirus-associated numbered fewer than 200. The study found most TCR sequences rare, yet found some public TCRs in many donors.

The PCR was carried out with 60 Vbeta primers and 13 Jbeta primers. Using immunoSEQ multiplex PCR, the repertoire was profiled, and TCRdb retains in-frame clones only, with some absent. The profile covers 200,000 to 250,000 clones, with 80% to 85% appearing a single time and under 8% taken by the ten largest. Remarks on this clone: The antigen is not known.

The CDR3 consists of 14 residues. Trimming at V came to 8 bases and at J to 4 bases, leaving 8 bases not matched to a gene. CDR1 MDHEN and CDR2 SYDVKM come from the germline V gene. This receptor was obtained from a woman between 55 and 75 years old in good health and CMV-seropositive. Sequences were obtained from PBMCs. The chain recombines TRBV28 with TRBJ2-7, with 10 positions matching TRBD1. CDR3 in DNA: TGTGCCAGCGCCCTAGACAGGGGGCGTTACGAGCAGTACTTC. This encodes CASALDRGRYEQYF.